The sequence of this T cell receptor (beta chain) was determined in a study of T cells in Graves' hyperthyroidism and ophthalmopathy. Amplification targeted TCR beta CDR3 regions from RNA transcripts. First-round RT-PCR of the TCR CDR3 relied on the HTBI primer set. TCRdb re-called the multiplex PCR reads with MiXCR, one entry per CDR3 protein. The sample lists about 620,000 distinct CDR3 sequences, around 15% occurring once. This clonotype was counted at least ten times. Compared with germline, one end of the junction differs, possibly owing to a read error. Patients were aged 18 to 65, had disease duration under 2 months, and had newly diagnosed hyperthyroidism. Clinical symptoms, serum thyroxine and TRAb, thyroid ultrasound and orbital computed tomography together formed the diagnostic basis. CDR1 is LGHDT and CDR2 is YNNKEL in the germline V gene (reference sequence). The CDR3 is 11 residues long.

The chain employs TRBV3-1 and TRBJ2-1; D is uncertain. The TCR sequence derives from a woman in her thirties with Graves' hyperthyroidism. The sequenced sample consisted of blood. CDR3 in DNA: TGTGCCAGCAGCGGATACAGTGAGCAGTTCTTC. Its protein is CASSGYSEQFF.